This entry features one T cell receptor (beta chain) sequence. Profiled with immunoSEQ multiplex PCR; TCRdb holds only in-frame clones, not every one. The data hold about 100,000 clones, with more than 85% observed a single time. The CDR3 spans 19 residues. Trimming stripped 5 bases from V and 0 bases from J, with 20 bases between. Germline loops: CDR1 MNHNY, CDR2 SVGAGI (reference sequence). This sample was included in a study of control samples from healthy donors and cancer patients. This clonotype originated in a woman between 50 and 59 years old in good health. The sequencing input was blood. The chain is built from TRBV6-6 and TRBJ2-6; D not certain. This CDR3 reads CASSRAAVTRSSGANVLTF. The DNA for the CDR3 is TGTGCCAGCAGTCGCGCCGCCGTGACCCGGAGCTCTGGGGCCAACGTCCTGACTTTC.